One and the same sample provided the 31 T cell receptor beta chains below, sequenced in a study of patients and donors after allogeneic stem cell transplantation. TCRdb independently ran MiXCR on the RT-PCR reads; one entry per CDR3 protein. The data hold approximately 150,000 distinct CDR3 sequences, with around 30% observed a single time. The sample was blood, either unsorted or a sorted T cell fraction (not recorded which). The receptors stem from a human donor who was either an allogeneic HSCT recipient or a stem cell or donor lymphocyte infusion donor (not recorded which). It is not recorded whose cells these are; they may come from a transplant donor.

This clonotype came up many times. The chain recombines TRBV20-1 with TRBJ1-2; 8 nucleotides align to TRBD1. Germline V gene lookup returns CDR1 DFQATT and CDR2 SNEGSKA (reference sequence). This CDR3 has 13 residues. V trimming: 3 bases; J trimming: 5 bases; junction bases outside the gene matches: 5. CDR3 coding DNA: TGCAGTGCTAGTGGGACAGGAGATTATGGCTACACCTTC. Translating it yields CSASGTGDYGYTF.

About this clonotype itself: A read error may be the cause here, since a much bigger clone is one base away. The gene calls are TRBV10-3 and TRBJ1-2; the match to TRBD1 covers 7 bases. Per the germline V gene, CDR1 is ENHRY and CDR2 is SYGVKD. The CDR3 extends over 14 amino acids. The CDR3 region is CAIHNVGDSYGHTF. The CDR3 coding sequence is TGTGCCATCCACAACGTCGGGGACAGCTATGGCCACACCTTC.

This clonotype came up a few times. The V and J genes are TRBV12-3 or TRBV12-4 and TRBJ2-7; possibly TRBD1 for D (5 bases). The CDR3 has 11 amino acids. With 6 bases removed from V and 8 bases from J, the gap between germline ends came to 11 bases. CDR3 residues: CASSKGFQQYF. The CDR3 region has the DNA TGTGCCAGCAGCAAGGGGTTTCAGCAGTACTTC.

In this sample, this clonotype turned up many times. The V call is TRBV9, the J call TRBJ2-5, with D tentatively TRBD2 (7 bases). Trimming removed 0 bases at V and 8 bases at J, with 14 bases between. This CDR3 comprises 14 residues. Looked up from germline, CDR1 is SGDLS and CDR2 is YYNGEE. CDR3 protein: CASSVEGGSTTQYF. The CDR3, as DNA: TGTGCCAGCAGCGTAGAGGGGGGGTCTACAACCCAGTACTTC.

The V call is TRBV5-1, the J call TRBJ2-3; D perhaps matches TRBD1 (5 bases). The CDR3 is 14 residues long. Germline CDR1 is SGHRS and CDR2 is YFSETQ. V lost 3 bases and J lost 5, with 13 bases in between. CDR3 in amino acids: CASSYRTSRDTQYF. DNA for the CDR3: TGCGCCAGCAGCTACAGGACATCTAGAGATACGCAGTATTTT.

This clonotype was seen more than once but under ten times. V and J are TRBV6-2 or TRBV6-3 and TRBJ1-1; no clear D. CDR3 length: 11 amino acids. CDR1 and CDR2 (germline): MNHEY, SVGEGT. Trimming shortened V by 7 bases and J by 4 bases, and 7 bases separated the two germline ends. CDR3 sequence (DNA): TGTGCCAGCACAAGGTCCACTGAAGCTTTCTTT. As protein: CASTRSTEAFF.

A few counts support this clonotype. The rearrangement uses TRBV30 and TRBJ2-7; possible D gene TRBD2, 5 bases. The CDR3 is made up of 12 amino acids. The germline CDR1 and CDR2 sequences are GTSNPN and SVGIG (reference sequence). Deletions cut 6 bases from V and 5 bases from J, with 14 bases between. In nucleotides, the CDR3 is TGTGCCTGTTGTCCGGGATTCGACGAGCAGTACTTC. It is translated as CACCPGFDEQYF.

The CDR3, as DNA: TGTGCCAGCAGCCTTATCCTGACCGTCTCCTATAATTCACCCCTCCACTTT. Translating gives CASSLILTVSYNSPLHF. The rearrangement links TRBV7-8 to TRBJ1-6; D is ambiguous. CDR1 and CDR2 from the germline V gene are SGHVS and FQNEAQ. The CDR3 covers 17 residues. Trimming removed 5 bases from V and 0 bases from J, with 14 bases in between. Using reference TRBV7-8 and TRBJ1-6 for the parts outside the CDR3, the full variable domain is GAGVSQSPRYKVAKRGQDVALRCDPISGHVSLFWYQQALGQGPEFLTYFQNEAQLDKSGLPSDRFFAERPEGSVSTLKIQRTQQEDSAVYLCASSLILTVSYNSPLHFGNGTRLTVT.

The chain combines TRBV13 with TRBJ2-7; TRBD2 matches 10 bases. The germline gives CDR1 PRHDT, CDR2 FYEKMQ (reference sequence). V shed 5 bases and J 3 bases; nucleotides not matched to a gene: 13. CDR3 size: 17 residues. The chain's CDR3 is CASSPGLAGDTGYEQYF. The CDR3, as DNA: TGTGCCAGCAGCCCCGGGCTAGCGGGAGACACGGGCTACGAGCAGTACTTC.

The CDR3 coding sequence is TGTGCCAGCAGTCAACCTCGGGGACAGGTTGGTGGGCCCCAGCATTTT. Its protein product is CASSQPRGQVGGPQHF. This sequence joins TRBV6-2 or TRBV6-3 and TRBJ1-5, with 8 bases lining up with TRBD1. V shed 5 bases and J 9 bases; nucleotides not matched to a gene: 15. The CDR3 loop spans 16 amino acids. Per germline, CDR1 MNHEY and CDR2 SVGEGT.

This clonotype appeared a few times. The V call is TRBV20-1, the J call TRBJ2-3; D is ambiguous. The germline gives CDR1 DFQATT, CDR2 SNEGSKA (reference sequence). The CDR3 is 12 amino acids. The ends were cut back, 7 bases at V and 0 bases at J, with 8 bases in the middle. This CDR3 is CSVRQSTDTQYF. The CDR3 DNA reads as TGCAGTGTCCGCCAGAGCACAGATACGCAGTATTTT.

Only a few counts were recorded for this clonotype. The V gene is TRBV7-2, the J gene TRBJ2-3; perhaps TRBD2 as D (6 bases). With 0 bases removed from V and 0 bases from J, the gap between germline ends came to 25 bases. Looked up from germline, CDR1 is SGHTA and CDR2 is FQGNSA. CDR3 length: 21 residues. CDR3 residues: CASSLAMSSDPLSSSTDTQYF. The DNA of the CDR3 is TGTGCCAGCAGCTTAGCGATGTCTAGCGACCCATTATCCTCTAGCACAGATACGCAGTATTTT.

This clonotype qualifies as medium-sized. This chain connects TRBV20-1 to TRBJ2-7, with 9 positions matching TRBD1. This CDR3 comprises 13 residues. Germline CDR1 DFQATT, CDR2 SNEGSKA (reference sequence). Trimming took 5 bases from V and 2 from J; bases not matched to a gene: 4. CDR3 bases: TGCAGTGCTCCGGGACAGGGCCCCTACGAGCAGTACTTC. This encodes CSAPGQGPYEQYF.

This clonotype was seen only a few times. The chain uses TRBV20-1 and TRBJ2-7; TRBD2 aligns across 8 bases. V lost 4 bases to trimming and J lost 2 bases; unmatched junction nucleotides: 4. Germline CDR1 DFQATT, CDR2 SNEGSKA (reference sequence). CDR3 length equals 13 residues. The CDR3 region is CSATGLAPYEQYF. The CDR3 nucleotides are TGCAGTGCTACTGGACTAGCTCCCTACGAGCAGTACTTC.

V and J are TRBV25-1 and TRBJ2-5; possibly TRBD2 for D (6 bases). This CDR3 region has 14 residues. V shed 7 bases and J shed 2 bases, with 14 bases lying between them. The germline CDR1 and CDR2 sequences are MGHDK and SYGVNS. The CDR3 region has the DNA TGTGCCAGCAAAGGTCTAGCGCCTCAAGAGACCCAGTACTTC. This sequence encodes CASKGLAPQETQYF.

Concerning this clonotype itself: This may stem from a read error, because a much larger clone lies one nucleotide away. The chain combines TRBV9 with TRBJ1-2; D remains ambiguous. CDR1 and CDR2 (germline): SGDLS, YYNGEE. The CDR3 is made up of 13 amino acids. The CDR3 nucleotides are TGTGCCAGCAGCTCCTCAGTATATCATGGCTACTCCTTC. Amino acids: CASSSSVYHGYSF.

CDR3 protein: CATRYERLTDTQYF. DNA of the CDR3: TGTGCCACCAGGTATGAGCGGTTAACAGATACGCAGTATTTT. This chain joins TRBV15 and TRBJ2-3; tentative D call: TRBD2 (5 bases). V dropped 6 bases and J dropped 3 bases, with 13 bases sitting between them. Germline lookup yields CDR1 LNHNV and CDR2 YYDKDF (reference sequence). The CDR3 spans 14 residues. The full variable domain, in which reference TRBV15 and TRBJ2-3 provide the parts outside the CDR3, is DAMVIQNPRYQVTQFGKPVTLSCSQTLNHNVMYWYQQKSSQAPKLLFHYYDKDFNNEADTPDNFQSRRPNTSFCFLDIRSPGLGDTAMYLCATRYERLTDTQYFGPGTRLTVL.

The chain employs TRBV30 and TRBJ2-4; 14 bases map to TRBD2. The J segment lost 2 bases and the V segment lost 3 bases, leaving 12 bases of the junction unmatched. This CDR3 spans 19 amino acids. Per the germline V gene, CDR1 is GTSNPN and CDR2 is SVGIG (reference sequence). The CDR3 sequence is CAWRGATSGRASSKNIQYF. The CDR3 bases are TGTGCCTGGAGGGGGGCGACTAGCGGGAGGGCCTCTTCCAAAAACATTCAGTACTTC.

This clonotype was observed a handful of times. The chain joins TRBV20-1 to TRBJ2-2, with 12 bases aligning to TRBD2. Germline V gene data show CDR1 as DFQATT and CDR2 as SNEGSKA (reference sequence). This CDR3 has 13 amino acids. CDR3 region: CSTSGRKAGELFF. CDR3 nucleotides: TGCAGCACTAGCGGGAGGAAGGCCGGGGAGCTGTTTTTT.

The rearrangement joins TRBV19 to TRBJ2-1; the match to TRBD2 covers 12 bases. Germline V lookup: CDR1 LNHDA, CDR2 SQIVND (reference sequence). The CDR3 has 17 amino acids. Trimming at V came to 6 bases and at J to 4 bases, leaving 10 bases not matched to a gene. CDR3 loop: CASSLGLAGRSYNEQFF. The DNA of the CDR3 is TGTGCCAGTAGCCTCGGACTAGCGGGAAGGTCGTACAATGAGCAGTTCTTC.

This clonotype has a handful of counts. The chain recombines TRBV5-1 with TRBJ2-3; D possibly corresponds to TRBD2 (5 bases). This CDR3 is 15 amino acids long. Deletions cut 2 bases from V and 6 bases from J, with 16 bases between. CDR1 SGHRS and CDR2 YFSETQ come from the germline V gene. CDR3: CASSFGFGIWDTQYF. Here the CDR3 DNA reads TGCGCCAGCAGCTTTGGTTTCGGGATTTGGGATACGCAGTATTTT. Supplemented by reference TRBV5-1 and TRBJ2-3, the full variable domain reads KAGVTQTPRYLIKTRGQQVTLSCSPISGHRSVSWYQQTPGQGLQFLFEYFSETQRNKGNFPGRFSGRQFSNSRSEMNVSTLELGDSALYLCASSFGFGIWDTQYFGPGTRLTVL.

The chain combines TRBV29-1 with TRBJ2-2; the D is unclear. Deletions cut 0 bases from V and 3 bases from J, with 5 bases between. Looked up from germline, CDR1 is SQVTM and CDR2 is ANQGSEA. CDR3 length: 13 amino acids. The DNA for the CDR3 is TGCAGCGTTGAAGAGTGGGACACCGGGGAGCTGTTTTTT. Residues: CSVEEWDTGELFF.

This clonotype was counted many times. The CDR3 sequence: CASRGDLYNEQFF. The CDR3 DNA follows: TGTGCCAGCAGGGGGGACTTATACAATGAGCAGTTCTTC. This chain joins TRBV12-3 or TRBV12-4 and TRBJ2-1, with D perhaps TRBD2 (6 bases). V was trimmed by 6 bases and J by 4 bases, leaving 10 bases between them. The CDR3 is made up of 13 amino acids.

This clonotype has a count of ten or more. The rearrangement links TRBV29-1 to TRBJ2-7, with D possibly called TRBD1 or TRBD2 (5 bases each). The CDR3 has 13 residues. Germline assignment: CDR1 SQVTM and CDR2 ANQGSEA. Trimming cost V 7 bases and J 4 bases, with 17 bases left between them. This CDR3 is CSGPGRSPYEQYF. CDR3 in DNA: TGCAGCGGACCGGGACGTTCCCCTTACGAGCAGTACTTC.

The rearrangement uses TRBV4-3 and TRBJ2-5, with 11 bases that match TRBD2. CDR3 size: 17 residues. Losses at the gene ends were 2 bases for V and 2 bases for J; bases not matched to a gene: 7. The germline gives CDR1 LGHNA, CDR2 YSLEER. CDR3 sequence reads: CASSQQTSGTPQETQYF. CDR3 nucleotides: TGCGCCAGCAGCCAACAGACTAGCGGGACCCCTCAAGAGACCCAGTACTTC.

J is TRBJ2-4 and V is TRBV2; D not resolved. Germline-derived CDR1 and CDR2 are SNHLY and FYNNEI. This CDR3 is built from 15 residues. Trimming took off 0 bases at V and 0 bases at J, with 6 bases between the two ends. This chain's CDR3 is CASSEASLAKNIQYF. The CDR3 DNA sequence: TGTGCCAGCAGTGAAGCGTCTTTAGCCAAAAACATTCAGTACTTC.

The chain couples TRBV29-1 to TRBJ2-5; 8 nucleotides match TRBD2. The CDR3 covers 15 residues. V was pared by 3 bases and J by 2 bases, with 8 bases of the junction left unmatched. CDR1 and CDR2 from the germline V gene are SQVTM and ANQGSEA. DNA for the CDR3: TGCAGCGTTGAGGCTAGCGGGCTCCCTCAAGAGACCCAGTACTTC. Its protein is CSVEASGLPQETQYF.

The V call is TRBV7-9, the J call TRBJ2-5, with no clear D. The CDR3 contains 13 residues. Between the trimmed V and J ends, which lost 5 bases and 5 bases, there was a span of 12 bases. CDR1 is SEHNR, CDR2 FQNEAQ, per germline (reference sequence). Written as DNA, the CDR3 is TGTGCCAGCAGCCGCCTTGGGCTCGAGACCCAGTACTTC. Amino acid sequence: CASSRLGLETQYF.

This clonotype has more than one count but fewer than ten. This chain links TRBV5-1 with TRBJ2-3, with no clear D. CDR1 is SGHRS and CDR2 is YFSETQ in the germline V gene. The CDR3 has 15 residues. V was shortened by 2 bases and J by 3 bases, with 13 bases between the two germline ends. The CDR3 region is CASSFLPSDTDTQYF. In DNA form, the CDR3 reads TGCGCCAGCAGCTTCCTTCCTTCCGATACAGATACGCAGTATTTT.

This clonotype was seen a few times. J is TRBJ2-1 and V is TRBV12-3 or TRBV12-4; D gene ambiguous. With 6 bases removed from V and 4 bases from J, the gap between germline ends came to 13 bases. There are 14 residues in the CDR3. This CDR3 is CASSLTTPYNEQFF. For the CDR3, the DNA is TGTGCCAGCAGCCTTACGACACCGTACAATGAGCAGTTCTTC.

The J gene is TRBJ2-3, the V gene TRBV5-6, with TRBD1 matching 8 bases. The V and J ends lost 4 bases and 1 base, in that order; junction bases with no gene match: 2. The length of the CDR3 is 14 residues. Germline values: CDR1 SGHDT, CDR2 YYEEEE. CDR3 DNA: TGTGCCAGCAGCCAGGGGGCAGGCACAGATACGCAGTATTTT. Protein: CASSQGAGTDTQYF.